The rows below give T cell receptor beta chains drawn from one sample of a study of PD-1 blockade in classical Hodgkin lymphoma. The protocol was immunoSEQ multiplex PCR, while the TCRdb copy is restricted to in-frame clones and leaves out a portion. The table lists 66,000 or so clones, roughly two thirds of them singletons. The specimen comprised peripheral blood mononuclear cells (PBMCs), sampled before the second cycle of nivolumab. Receptors were obtained from a human donor with classical Hodgkin lymphoma. CDR3s include the opening cysteine and the closing phenylalanine or tryptophan. A D gene is named only where the DNA matches it firmly. Clone size appears in some rows only: once, few, many, or a class for an expanded clone.

>NA|12|TRBV7-2|TRBJ2-7|NA
TGTGCCAGCAGCCCTCCCTCCTACGAGCAGTACTTC
CASSPPSYEQYF
>NA|11|TRBV21-1|TRBJ1-5|NA
TGTGCCAGCACCCTGGCTCAGCCCCAGCATTTT
CASTLAQPQHF
>NA|14|TRBV18|TRBJ1-1|NA
TGTGCCAGCTCACCCGGTCCACTGGACACTGAAGCTTTCTTT
CASSPGPLDTEAFF
>TRBD2|14|TRBV6-6|TRBJ2-3|few
TGTGCCAGCAGTTTAGCGGGAGGAGTAGATACGCAGTATTTT
CASSLAGGVDTQYF
>TRBD1|15|TRBV9|TRBJ2-7|NA
TGTGCCAGCAGCGCCGACACAACAGGGGGCGGAGAGCAGTACTTC
CASSADTTGGGEQYF
>NA|14|TRBV11-3|TRBJ2-2|NA
TGTGCCAGCAAGGGTCGGATGAACACCGGGGAGCTGTTTTTT
CASKGRMNTGELFF
>NA|14|TRBV2|TRBJ1-4|NA
TGTGCCAGCAGGGGGACGCCTATTAATGAAAAACTGTTTTTT
CASRGTPINEKLFF
>TRBD2|19|TRBV9|TRBJ2-1|few
TGTGCCAGCAGCGTAGATTGGGGAGCGGGAGGGCTCTCCTACAATGAGCAGTTCTTC
CASSVDWGAGGLSYNEQFF
>TRBD1|13|TRBV5-1|TRBJ2-7|NA
TGCGCCAGCAGCGGCCGGACAGGGGGGGAGCAGTACTTC
CASSGRTGGEQYF
>NA|14|TRBV4-2|TRBJ2-1|NA
TGTGCCAGCAGCCCCGAACTGCTAAACAATGAGCAGTTCTTC
CASSPELLNNEQFF
>NA|13|TRBV28|TRBJ1-2|few
TGTGCCAGCAGTTTTGGGGCCTCCTATGGCTACACCTTC
CASSFGASYGYTF
>NA|15|TRBV18|TRBJ1-1|NA
TGTGCCAGCTCACCCGACGACGGGACGCGGACTGAAGCTTTCTTT
CASSPDDGTRTEAFF
>TRBD1|17|TRBV10-3|TRBJ2-2|NA
TGTGCCATCGGCCCCAACCGGGACAGGGGGAACACCGGGGAGCTGTTTTTT
CAIGPNRDRGNTGELFF
>TRBD1|14|TRBV28|TRBJ1-1|NA
TGTGCCATCGGGACAGAAATCGGTGACACTGAAGCTTTCTTT
CAIGTEIGDTEAFF
>NA|14|TRBV7-3|TRBJ1-1|NA
TGTGCCAGCAGCTCATTCAGGAGGGACACTGAAGCTTTCTTT
CASSSFRRDTEAFF
>NA|15|TRBV15|TRBJ1-3|NA
TGTGCCACCAGCAGTCTCCAGGGAGCTGGAAACACCATATATTTT
CATSSLQGAGNTIYF
>TRBD1|14|TRBV12-5|TRBJ2-2|few
TGTGCTAGTGGCGGGACAGGGAGAACCGGGGAGCTGTTTTTT
CASGGTGRTGELFF
>NA|13|TRBV5-6|TRBJ1-2|NA
TGTGCCAGCACCTCATGGAGTGGCCATGGCTACACCTTC
CASTSWSGHGYTF
>NA|11|TRBV7-3|TRBJ2-5|NA
TGTGCCAGCAGCCCAAAGGAGACCCAGTACTTC
CASSPKETQYF
>TRBD2|16|TRBV11-3|TRBJ2-7|NA
TGTGCCAGCAGCTTAGACCGACTAGCGGGTACCTACGAGCAGTACTTC
CASSLDRLAGTYEQYF
>NA|14|TRBV28|TRBJ1-2|medium-sized
TGTGCCAGCAGTGCCTCCGGGACAACCTATGGCTACACCTTC
CASSASGTTYGYTF
>TRBD1|15|TRBV6-6|TRBJ1-2|NA
TGTGCCAGCAGCCCAACAGGGGTTACTAACTATGGCTACACCTTC
CASSPTGVTNYGYTF
>NA|13|TRBV11-1|TRBJ1-3|few
TGTGCCAGCAGCCCAATTCGTGGAAACACCATATATTTT
CASSPIRGNTIYF
>NA|15|TRBV7-6|TRBJ1-6|NA
TGTGCCAGCAGCTTAAACCAGGGGTCTAATTCACCCCTCCACTTT
CASSLNQGSNSPLHF
>NA|16|TRBV19|TRBJ1-1|NA
TGTGCCAGTAGTATAGATCCCCTCCTGATGAACACTGAAGCTTTCTTT
CASSIDPLLMNTEAFF
>NA|15|TRBV11-2|TRBJ2-7|NA
TGTGCCAGCAGCCCTCACCACGGGGAACACTACGAGCAGTACTTC
CASSPHHGEHYEQYF
>NA|14|TRBV4-1|TRBJ1-6|NA
TGCGCCAGCAGCCAAGAAAGGGGCCGGTCACCCCTCCACTTT
CASSQERGRSPLHF
>TRBD1|16|TRBV6-5|TRBJ2-7|NA
TGTGCCAGCAGTTACTCTGGACAGGTGAGCTCCTACGAGCAGTACTTC
CASSYSGQVSSYEQYF
>NA|13|TRBV2|TRBJ1-3|NA
TGTGCCAGCCAGGGGAGCTCTGGAAACACCATATATTTT
CASQGSSGNTIYF
>NA|15|TRBV27|TRBJ2-7|NA
TGTGCCAGCAGTTCGATAGGCGTTACCACCTACGAGCAGTACTTC
CASSSIGVTTYEQYF
>NA|14|TRBV18|TRBJ1-5|once
TGTGCCAGCTCTCCAAAACTGGGCAATCAGCCCCAGCATTTT
CASSPKLGNQPQHF
>NA|12|TRBV9|TRBJ1-2|NA
TGTGCCAGCAGCCCCCGGGGGGACGGCTACACCTTC
CASSPRGDGYTF
>NA|16|TRBV9|TRBJ2-1|NA
TGTGCCAGCAGCGTAGACGGGGGCGTCCCGTACAATGAGCAGTTCTTC
CASSVDGGVPYNEQFF
>NA|13|TRBV6-5|TRBJ1-2|NA
TGTGCCAGCAGTTCCCGCAGGGGCTATGGCTACACCTTC
CASSSRRGYGYTF
>NA|15|TRBV7-6|TRBJ2-3|NA
TGTGCCAGCAGCAGAGACCCGATTGGCACAGATACGCAGTATTTT
CASSRDPIGTDTQYF
>NA|16|TRBV10-2|TRBJ2-1|NA
TGCGCCAGCAGTGAGTTCGTGGGGCCCCCCTACAATGAGCAGTTCTTC
CASSEFVGPPYNEQFF
>NA|14|TRBV2|TRBJ1-4|NA
TGTGCCAGCAGGGGAGCAGCTAATAATGAAAAACTGTTTTTT
CASRGAANNEKLFF
>NA|14|TRBV6-6|TRBJ1-6|NA
TGTGCCAGCAGTTACCCCGTTGTGGGATCACCCCTCCACTTT
CASSYPVVGSPLHF
>TRBD2|18|TRBV27|TRBJ2-1|NA
TGTGCCAGCAGTTTTTGGCTAGCGGGGGGATTGTTTGGGAATGAGCAGTTCTTC
CASSFWLAGGLFGNEQFF
>TRBD1|14|TRBV11-3|TRBJ1-1|NA
TGTGCCAGCAGCGAGACAGGGATGAACACTGAAGCTTTCTTT
CASSETGMNTEAFF
>TRBD2|16|TRBV9|TRBJ2-1|NA
TGTGCCAGCAGCGTAACTAGCGGGGTGTCCTACAATGAGCAGTTCTTC
CASSVTSGVSYNEQFF
>NA|13|TRBV6-6|TRBJ2-1|few
TGTGCCAGCAGTTTTCAGGATTACAATGAGCAGTTCTTC
CASSFQDYNEQFF
>TRBD2|17|TRBV11-3|TRBJ2-7|NA
TGTGCCAGCAGCTTCCCCCCTAGGGGCGGGGGCTCCTACGAGCAGTACTTC
CASSFPPRGGGSYEQYF
>TRBD2|15|TRBV5-4|TRBJ2-7|NA
TGTGCCAGCAGCCAAGTTAGCGGGACCTCCTACGAGCAGTACTTC
CASSQVSGTSYEQYF
>NA|13|TRBV19|TRBJ2-2|NA
TGTGCCAGTAGTATAGATGCTACCGGGGAGCTGTTTTTT
CASSIDATGELFF
>NA|14|TRBV7-6|TRBJ2-1|NA
TGTGCCAGCAGCTTAGCGGGCTCCTACAATGAGCAGTTCTTC
CASSLAGSYNEQFF
>TRBD1|14|TRBV28|TRBJ1-4|NA
TGTGCCAGCAGTTGGCAGGGGGGTAATGAAAAACTGTTTTTT
CASSWQGGNEKLFF
>NA|17|TRBV2|TRBJ2-7|few
TGTGCCAGCAGTCTGGGACCTACCTGGGGAGCCTCCTACGAGCAGTACTTC
CASSLGPTWGASYEQYF
>NA|13|TRBV27|TRBJ1-3|NA
TGTGCCAGCAGTTTTAGGGCTGGAAACACCATATATTTT
CASSFRAGNTIYF
>NA|13|TRBV7-6|TRBJ1-4|once
TGTGCCAGCAGCTGGAGTGAGAATGAAAAACTGTTTTTT
CASSWSENEKLFF
>NA|17|TRBV15|TRBJ2-1|NA
TGTGCCACCAGCAGAGTTCCAGGGTACAGCTCCTACAATGAGCAGTTCTTC
CATSRVPGYSSYNEQFF
>TRBD1|17|TRBV7-8|TRBJ1-4|NA
TGTGCCAGCAGCTTAACCCTGGGGACAGGGGAACATGAAAAACTGTTTTTT
CASSLTLGTGEHEKLFF
>NA|15|TRBV19|TRBJ2-2|NA
TGTGCCAGTAGTACCGACAGTTCCCTGGCCGGGGAGCTGTTTTTT
CASSTDSSLAGELFF
>NA|15|TRBV27|TRBJ2-2|NA
TGTGCCAGCAGTTTATGGGCTAGTGGCGCCGGGGAGCTGTTTTTT
CASSLWASGAGELFF
>NA|15|TRBV28|TRBJ2-7|NA
TGTGCCAGCAGTTTAGGGGGGGCCACCCTATACGAGCAGTACTTC
CASSLGGATLYEQYF
>NA|13|TRBV10-2|TRBJ1-2|NA
TGCGCCAGTCGGGGCGCAGGGGAGCAAGGCTACACCTTC
CASRGAGEQGYTF